These T cell receptor beta chains were read from a single sample in a study of OX40 agonist ivuxolimab in advanced cancers. Profiling relied on immunoSEQ multiplex PCR, and the TCRdb table lists in-frame clones only, not all of them. The profile shows some 74,000 clones, roughly 90% of them singletons. This material consisted of CD4+ or CD8+ T cells sorted from blood, taken in a trial of the OX40 agonist ivuxolimab. These TCRs come from an adult with an advanced solid tumor such as melanoma, head and neck, liver or kidney cancer. The CDR3 runs from the conserved cysteine through the conserved F or W. Each record gives: J gene, V gene, D gene, clone size, CDR3 protein, CDR3 DNA. D genes are given only for firm matches. The size entry is marked missing in some rows and otherwise reads once, few, many or a size class.

J gene: TRBJ2-3
V gene: TRBV5-6
D gene: NA
clone size: NA
CDR3 protein: CASSFGQGQYF
CDR3 DNA: TGTGCCAGCAGCTTCGGGCAGGGGCAGTATTTT

J gene: TRBJ2-1
V gene: TRBV28
D gene: TRBD1
clone size: NA
CDR3 protein: CASSPGQASRYNEQFF
CDR3 DNA: TGTGCCAGCAGCCCAGGACAGGCATCTCGCTACAATGAGCAGTTCTTC

J gene: TRBJ1-5
V gene: TRBV6-6
D gene: NA
clone size: once
CDR3 protein: CASSDYLRGGNQPQHF
CDR3 DNA: TGTGCCAGCAGTGACTACCTTAGAGGAGGCAATCAGCCCCAGCATTTT

J gene: TRBJ2-6
V gene: TRBV23-1
D gene: NA
clone size: NA
CDR3 protein: CASRPPSSGANVLTF
CDR3 DNA: TGCGCCAGCAGACCCCCGAGCTCTGGGGCCAACGTCCTGACTTTC

J gene: TRBJ2-2
V gene: TRBV5-1
D gene: NA
clone size: once
CDR3 protein: CASSLEQGNTGELFF
CDR3 DNA: TGCGCCAGCAGCTTGGAACAGGGGAACACCGGGGAGCTGTTTTTT

J gene: TRBJ2-6
V gene: TRBV6-1
D gene: NA
clone size: NA
CDR3 protein: CASSEGRGTGANVLTF
CDR3 DNA: TGTGCCAGCAGTGAAGGGCGGGGAACTGGGGCCAACGTCCTGACTTTC

J gene: TRBJ2-7
V gene: TRBV4-1
D gene: TRBD1
clone size: NA
CDR3 protein: CASSPSGDRGYEQYF
CDR3 DNA: TGCGCCAGCAGCCCATCAGGGGACAGGGGATACGAGCAGTACTTC

J gene: TRBJ2-1
V gene: TRBV6-4
D gene: TRBD2
clone size: NA
CDR3 protein: CASSLGLAVYNEQFF
CDR3 DNA: TGTGCCAGCAGTCTAGGACTAGCGGTCTACAATGAGCAGTTCTTC

J gene: TRBJ1-1
V gene: TRBV7-2
D gene: NA
clone size: NA
CDR3 protein: CASSLVMTNTEAFF
CDR3 DNA: TGTGCCAGCAGCTTGGTAATGACGAACACTGAAGCTTTCTTT

J gene: TRBJ2-7
V gene: TRBV28
D gene: NA
clone size: NA
CDR3 protein: CASTRVGPGDYEQYF
CDR3 DNA: TGTGCCAGCACCAGGGTGGGACCCGGGGACTACGAGCAGTACTTC

J gene: TRBJ1-6
V gene: TRBV10-2
D gene: TRBD1
clone size: NA
CDR3 protein: CASSEGGQYNSPLHF
CDR3 DNA: TGCGCCAGCAGTGAGGGGGGACAGTATAATTCACCCCTCCACTTT

J gene: TRBJ2-5
V gene: TRBV7-3
D gene: TRBD1
clone size: NA
CDR3 protein: CASSLTGQGIETQYF
CDR3 DNA: TGTGCCAGCAGCTTAACTGGACAGGGGATAGAGACCCAGTACTTC

J gene: TRBJ1-1
V gene: TRBV6-5
D gene: NA
clone size: NA
CDR3 protein: CASSYSRGQNTEAFF
CDR3 DNA: TGTGCCAGCAGTTACTCGAGGGGACAGAACACTGAAGCTTTCTTT

J gene: TRBJ1-5
V gene: TRBV19
D gene: NA
clone size: NA
CDR3 protein: CASSFTGRWQPQHF
CDR3 DNA: TGTGCCAGTAGTTTCACAGGGAGGTGGCAGCCCCAGCATTTT

J gene: TRBJ2-1
V gene: TRBV18
D gene: TRBD2
clone size: NA
CDR3 protein: CASSSRLAGGTYNEQFF
CDR3 DNA: TGTGCCAGCTCATCGCGACTAGCGGGAGGGACCTACAATGAGCAGTTCTTC

J gene: TRBJ1-1
V gene: TRBV4-2
D gene: TRBD1
clone size: NA
CDR3 protein: CASSQVQGGKGTEAFF
CDR3 DNA: TGTGCCAGCAGCCAAGTGCAGGGGGGAAAAGGCACTGAAGCTTTCTTT

J gene: TRBJ2-7
V gene: TRBV5-1
D gene: NA
clone size: NA
CDR3 protein: CASSLNGIGSYEQYF
CDR3 DNA: TGTGCCAGCAGCTTGAACGGCATAGGCTCCTACGAGCAGTACTTC

J gene: TRBJ1-2
V gene: TRBV28
D gene: NA
clone size: NA
CDR3 protein: CASRSPWVGQGYTF
CDR3 DNA: TGTGCCAGCAGATCTCCGTGGGTCGGACAAGGCTACACCTTC

J gene: TRBJ2-1
V gene: TRBV4-1
D gene: TRBD2
clone size: NA
CDR3 protein: CASSQPGLAGGNEQFF
CDR3 DNA: TGCGCCAGCAGCCAACCTGGACTAGCGGGAGGCAATGAGCAGTTCTTC

J gene: TRBJ2-7
V gene: TRBV27
D gene: NA
clone size: once
CDR3 protein: CASSRDGAYEQYF
CDR3 DNA: TGTGCCAGCTCCCGGGACGGGGCCTACGAGCAGTACTTC

J gene: TRBJ2-5
V gene: TRBV19
D gene: TRBD1
clone size: once
CDR3 protein: CASSRDSLRSRETQYF
CDR3 DNA: TGTGCCAGTAGCCGGGACAGTTTACGGAGTAGAGAGACCCAGTACTTC

J gene: TRBJ2-7
V gene: TRBV11-3
D gene: NA
clone size: NA
CDR3 protein: CASSSGRDTSYEQYF
CDR3 DNA: TGTGCCAGCAGCTCGGGCCGGGACACCTCCTACGAGCAGTACTTC

J gene: TRBJ2-7
V gene: TRBV23-1
D gene: NA
clone size: NA
CDR3 protein: CASSQVPGYEQYF
CDR3 DNA: TGCGCCAGCAGCCAAGTCCCCGGCTACGAGCAGTACTTC

J gene: TRBJ2-1
V gene: TRBV18
D gene: TRBD1
clone size: NA
CDR3 protein: CASSLRTGGNTYNEQFF
CDR3 DNA: TGTGCCAGCTCACTAAGGACAGGGGGTAATACCTACAATGAGCAGTTCTTC

J gene: TRBJ2-7
V gene: TRBV5-1
D gene: NA
clone size: NA
CDR3 protein: CASMRDSSTIRFEQYF
CDR3 DNA: TGCGCCAGCATGCGGGACAGCTCTACGATACGGTTTGAGCAGTACTTC